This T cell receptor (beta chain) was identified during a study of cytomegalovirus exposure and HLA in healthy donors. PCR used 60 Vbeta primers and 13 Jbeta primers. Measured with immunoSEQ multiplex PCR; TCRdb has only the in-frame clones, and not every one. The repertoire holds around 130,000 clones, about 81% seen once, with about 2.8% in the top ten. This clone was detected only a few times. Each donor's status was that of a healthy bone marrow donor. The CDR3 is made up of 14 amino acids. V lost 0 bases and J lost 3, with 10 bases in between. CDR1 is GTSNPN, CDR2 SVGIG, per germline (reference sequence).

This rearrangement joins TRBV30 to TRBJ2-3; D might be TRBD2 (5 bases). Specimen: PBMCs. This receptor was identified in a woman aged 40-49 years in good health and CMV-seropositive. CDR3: CAWSVAALTDTQYF. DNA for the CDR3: TGTGCCTGGAGTGTAGCGGCACTTACAGATACGCAGTATTTT.